The 19 T cell receptor beta chains reported below all come from one sample, sequenced in a study of T cells in Graves' hyperthyroidism and ophthalmopathy. Using RNA transcripts as the source, TCR beta CDR3 regions were amplified. Initially, a first-round RT-PCR of the TCR CDR3 employed the HTBI primer set. TCRdb used MiXCR to reprocess the multiplex PCR reads, holding one entry per CDR3 protein. In the table there are approximately 360,000 distinct CDR3 sequences, about 25% of which are singletons. Input material: blood. The receptors were sampled from a man aged 50 to 59 with Graves' hyperthyroidism.

The table lists this clonotype with a few counts. The V gene is TRBV11-3, the J gene TRBJ2-3, with D possibly matching TRBD2 (6 bases). Germline V gene lookup returns CDR1 SGHNT and CDR2 YENEEA. The CDR3 runs to 20 residues. V dropped 3 bases and J dropped 0 bases, with 25 bases sitting between them. CDR3 protein: CASSFSLPGNLASSTDTQYF. The CDR3, as DNA: TGTGCCAGCAGCTTCTCCCTACCGGGTAACCTAGCGTCTAGCACAGATACGCAGTATTTT.

There are a few counts of this clonotype. The chain is built from TRBV12-3 or TRBV12-4 and TRBJ2-7; 11 bases are a match to TRBD2. V gave up 5 bases and J gave up 2 bases; unmatched junction bases: 5. The CDR3 is 15 amino acids. DNA of the CDR3: TGTGCCAGCAGTACGGGACTAGCGGAGCCCTACGAGCAGTACTTC. Its translation: CASSTGLAEPYEQYF.

V is TRBV12-5 and J is TRBJ2-2; D unclear. There are 15 residues in the CDR3. Germline assignment: CDR1 LGHNT and CDR2 FRNRAP. Trimming pared 2 bases from V and 1 base from J, leaving 8 bases between. CDR3 in amino acids: CASGLQTWNTGELFF. The CDR3 region has the DNA TGTGCTAGTGGTTTGCAAACCTGGAACACCGGGGAGCTGTTTTTT.

This clonotype was detected only a few times. The J gene is TRBJ2-7, the V gene TRBV7-9, with 8 bases fitting TRBD1. The CDR3 loop spans 12 amino acids. CDR1 is SEHNR and CDR2 is FQNEAQ in the germline V gene (reference sequence). Trimming at V came to 5 bases and at J to 6 bases, leaving 3 bases not matched to a gene. CDR3 protein: CASSQDRVEQYF. CDR3 in DNA: TGTGCCAGCAGCCAGGACAGGGTCGAGCAGTACTTC.

This clonotype was counted only a few times. This chain uses TRBV2 with TRBJ1-5, with D maybe TRBD1 (6 bases). V was cut by 1 base and J by 6 bases, with 10 bases left in between. Germline loops: CDR1 SNHLY, CDR2 FYNNEI. The CDR3 has 14 amino acids. This CDR3 reads CASSEGTVSQPQHF. As DNA, the CDR3 is TGTGCCAGCAGTGAAGGGACAGTAAGTCAGCCCCAGCATTTT.

This clonotype has just a few counts. The rearrangement links TRBV12-3 or TRBV12-4 to TRBJ2-2; 8 positions agree with TRBD2. This CDR3 comprises 15 residues. J lost 5 bases, V lost 3 bases, and 5 bases had no gene match. The CDR3 region is CASSLGGTRTGELFF. CDR3 in DNA: TGTGCCAGCAGTTTGGGTGGGACTAGGACCGGGGAGCTGTTTTTT.

This clonotype was found many times. The V gene is TRBV12-3 or TRBV12-4, the J gene TRBJ2-7; D is perhaps TRBD1 (5 bases). V was cut by 6 bases and J by 5 bases, with 17 bases left in between. CDR3 length: 14 residues. The CDR3 is CASSPRAGSDEQYF. The CDR3 DNA follows: TGTGCCAGCAGCCCCCGGGCAGGGTCGGACGAGCAGTACTTC.

This clonotype has more than one count but fewer than ten. The chain recombines TRBV28 with TRBJ2-1; TRBD2 might be the D (5 bases). The CDR3 covers 15 residues. V lost 5 bases, J lost 4 bases, and 15 bases lay in between. Per germline, CDR1 MDHEN and CDR2 SYDVKM. The CDR3 region is CASSAPSGNYNEQFF. The CDR3 coding sequence is TGTGCCAGCAGTGCACCCAGCGGAAATTACAATGAGCAGTTCTTC. The variable domain in full, with the rest retrieved from reference TRBV28 and TRBJ2-1, is DVKVTQSSRYLVKRTGEKVFLECVQDMDHENMFWYRQDPGLGLRLIYFSYDVKMKEKGDIPEGYSVSREKKERFSLILESASTNQTSMYLCASSAPSGNYNEQFFGPGTRLTVL.

This clonotype showed up just a few times. This chain links TRBV15 with TRBJ2-1, with TRBD2 matching over 7 bases. This CDR3 comprises 13 residues. CDR1 is LNHNV and CDR2 is YYDKDF in the germline V gene (reference sequence). J lost 7 bases, V lost 0 bases, and 0 bases had no gene match. CDR3 protein: CATSRDSGNEQFF. The CDR3 bases are TGTGCCACCAGCAGAGATAGCGGGAATGAGCAGTTCTTC.

CDR3 in DNA: TGTGCCAGCAGCTTAGGGGGAGGGCCTACCGAGACCCAGTACTTC. Amino acids: CASSLGGGPTETQYF. V gene TRBV7-3 combines with J gene TRBJ2-5, with TRBD2 matching 7 bases. Trimming took 2 bases from V and 5 from J; bases not matched to a gene: 8. CDR3 length: 15 amino acids. Germline V gene data show CDR1 as SGHTA and CDR2 as FQGTGA.

This rearrangement joins TRBV12-3 or TRBV12-4 to TRBJ1-1, with 12 bases that match TRBD1. The CDR3 loop spans 16 amino acids. V gave up 5 bases and J gave up 1 base; unmatched junction bases: 5. The CDR3 spells CASSRDRGRRNTEAFF. As DNA, the CDR3 is TGTGCCAGCAGTCGGGACAGGGGGCGACGGAACACTGAAGCTTTCTTT.

The rearrangement uses TRBV6-1 and TRBJ1-2; 10 nucleotides line up with TRBD1. The J segment lost 6 bases and the V segment lost 5 bases, leaving 6 bases of the junction unmatched. The CDR3 loop spans 14 amino acids. Germline V CDR1 and CDR2: MNHNS, SASEGT. DNA for the CDR3: TGTGCCAGCAGTAAAGACAGGGGGCAGGATGGCTACACCTTC. This gives the protein CASSKDRGQDGYTF.

In this sample, this clonotype turned up a few times. The rearrangement links TRBV11-3 to TRBJ2-3, with 7 bases lining up with TRBD2. Germline V gene data show CDR1 as SGHNT and CDR2 as YENEEA. The CDR3 contains 14 residues. Trimming removed 0 bases from V and 5 bases from J; junction bases left unmatched: 2. For the CDR3, the DNA is TGTGCCAGCAGCTTAGATCGGGGGGAAGATACGCAGTATTTT. This gives the protein CASSLDRGEDTQYF.

To note about this clonotype: Its ends do not fully match the called genes, so a read error is possible. The genes are TRBV5-1 and TRBJ2-7; D is perhaps TRBD1 (6 bases). The CDR3 consists of 14 residues. Germline V gene data show CDR1 as SGHRS and CDR2 as YFSETQ. The CDR3 reads CASSLGYAGDERYF. In DNA, the CDR3 is TGCGCCAGCAGCCTGGGTTACGCAGGGGACGAGCGGTACTTC.

This clonotype has ten or more counts. The chain has TRBV7-3 and TRBJ2-3, with a tentative D call TRBD2 (6 bases). CDR1 is SGHTA, CDR2 FQGTGA, per germline. The V gene lost 1 base and the J gene lost 0 bases, with 8 bases spanning the gap. This CDR3 has 15 amino acids. The CDR3 reads CASSLIGGSTDTQYF. As DNA, the CDR3 is TGTGCCAGCAGCTTAATCGGAGGGAGCACAGATACGCAGTATTTT.

This clonotype was observed at least ten times. The chain carries TRBV7-8 and TRBJ1-1; D not resolved. CDR1 SGHVS and CDR2 FQNEAQ come from the germline V gene. CDR3 length equals 15 residues. Trimming removed 0 bases at V and 8 bases at J, with 16 bases between. The CDR3 DNA reads as TGTGCCAGCAGCTTAGCGGGAGACACTTCTTTGGAAGCTTTCTTT. Its translation is CASSLAGDTSLEAFF.

The chain joins TRBV9 to TRBJ2-5; 10 nucleotides agree with TRBD2. V shed 4 bases, J shed 5 bases, and the junction held 11 bases outside the gene matches. Per germline, CDR1 SGDLS and CDR2 YYNGEE. The CDR3 has 16 residues. The CDR3 sequence is CASSPRAGGPEETQYF. In DNA, the CDR3 is TGTGCCAGCAGCCCCCGAGCGGGAGGGCCTGAGGAGACCCAGTACTTC.

This clonotype turned up a few times. The chain's CDR3 is CASSWGQPSVTGELFF. The CDR3 DNA reads as TGCGCCAGCAGCTGGGGTCAGCCTTCGGTGACCGGGGAGCTGTTTTTT. The V gene is TRBV5-1, the J gene TRBJ2-2; D remains ambiguous. The germline CDR1 and CDR2 sequences are SGHRS and YFSETQ. Trimming removed 3 bases at V and 5 bases at J, with 17 bases between. The length of the CDR3 is 16 residues.

On this clonotype: A read error is possible here, since a much larger clone lies one base away. The genes are TRBV11-1 and TRBJ2-1, with a possible D match to TRBD2 (6 bases). Germline CDR1 and CDR2: SGHAT and FQDESV (reference sequence). This CDR3 spans 15 amino acids. The CDR3: CASSQRTNFYDEQFF. In DNA, the CDR3 is TGTGCCAGCAGCCAACGGACTAACTTCTACGATGAGCAGTTCTTC.